This TCR beta chain was identified in a study of neurological immune-mediated disorders. In TCRdb, the 5' RACE reads were re-called with MiXCR into one record per CDR3 protein. The sample gives 30,000 to 40,000 distinct CDR3 sequences, less than 5% of which show up once; approximately 2.2% is in the top ten. Per germline, CDR1 LGHDT and CDR2 YNNKEL (reference sequence). J lost 7 bases, V lost 4 bases, and 7 bases had no gene match. The CDR3 length is 15 residues. The unsorted libraries were generated from a total of 2 million PBMCs, which had been stored in RNAlater at -80 C. In its sample, this clonotype was seen many times.

The V and J genes are TRBV3-1 and TRBJ2-1; 10 bases fit TRBD1. The receptor was isolated from a man aged 25 to 40 with multiple sclerosis. What was sequenced was PBMCs. For the CDR3, the DNA is TGTGCCAGCAGCCTCTACAGACAGGGGGCAAATGAGCAGTTCTTC. It yields the protein CASSLYRQGANEQFF.